The 32 T cell receptor beta chains presented below share a single source sample, sequenced in a study of OX40 agonist ivuxolimab in advanced cancers. The method was immunoSEQ multiplex PCR; TCRdb's version includes in-frame clones alone and lacks a portion of them. The profile covers 80,000 or so clones, with 85% to 90% appearing a single time and more than 2.5% taken by the ten largest. The sequenced sample was CD4+ or CD8+ T cells sorted from blood, obtained in a trial of the OX40 agonist ivuxolimab. These receptor sequences come from an adult with an advanced solid tumor such as melanoma, head and neck, liver or kidney cancer.

CDR3 amino acids: CASSRNRVSNQPQHF. DNA of the CDR3: TGTGCCAGCAGCCGAAACCGCGTTAGCAATCAGCCCCAGCATTTT. The chain employs TRBV5-6 and TRBJ1-5, with D uncertain. The V gene's germline CDR1 is SGHDT and CDR2 YYEEEE. This CDR3 is 15 amino acids long. Trimming took off 4 bases at V and 0 bases at J, with 11 bases between the two ends.

The J gene is TRBJ1-1, the V gene TRBV7-9, with TRBD1 matching over 8 bases. The CDR3 has 13 residues. V lost 4 bases, J lost 7 bases, and 5 bases stayed unmatched. Germline V gene data show CDR1 as SEHNR and CDR2 as FQNEAQ (reference sequence). The DNA for the CDR3 is TGTGCCAGCAGCTACAGACAGGGGCATGAAGCTTTCTTT. This encodes CASSYRQGHEAFF.

The gene calls are TRBV6-6 and TRBJ1-4; 10 bases align to TRBD1. This CDR3 region has 14 residues. Germline V gene data show CDR1 as MNHNY and CDR2 as SVGAGI (reference sequence). Trimming cost V 6 bases and J 6 bases; bases outside gene matches: 4. The CDR3 DNA reads TGTGCCAGCAGATGGACAGGGGGAGATGAAAAACTGTTTTTT. As protein: CASRWTGGDEKLFF.

This chain joins TRBV28 and TRBJ1-2; a weak D match, TRBD1 (6 bases). Germline V gene sequence: CDR1 MDHEN, CDR2 SYDVKM. The CDR3 runs 14 residues. Trimming took off 6 bases at V and 5 bases at J, with 16 bases between the two ends. The CDR3 is CASRFVGGIYGYTF. CDR3 DNA sequence: TGTGCCAGCAGATTTGTAGGGGGAATTTATGGCTACACCTTC.

This clone was seen more than once but under ten times. The rearrangement joins TRBV14 to TRBJ2-2, with D uncertain. The germline CDR1 and CDR2 sequences are SGHDN and FVKESK. V was pared by 0 bases and J by 3 bases, with 11 bases between. The CDR3 has 16 amino acids. CDR3 loop: CASSQEERCDTGELFF. Here the CDR3 DNA reads TGTGCCAGCAGCCAAGAGGAACGGTGCGACACCGGGGAGCTGTTTTTT.

Details on this clone: One junction end does not reproduce the germline sequence, and a read error may be involved. The chain links TRBV7-7 to TRBJ2-5; TRBD2 aligns across 12 bases. The CDR3 contains 15 residues. CDR1 is SSHAT and CDR2 is FNYEAQ in the germline V gene (reference sequence). CDR3 sequence (DNA): TGTGCTAGCAGCTCTAGCGGGGGGGCCCTGGAGACCCAGTACTTC. This encodes CASSSSGGALETQYF.

The chain recombines TRBV7-9 with TRBJ1-4; 10 bases fit TRBD1. The V gene end was trimmed by 5 bases and the J gene end by 7 bases; junction bases not matched to a gene: 4. The germline V gene has CDR1 SEHNR and CDR2 FQNEAQ (reference sequence). The CDR3 is made up of 14 amino acids. CDR3 sequence: CASSLDRGLEKLFF. The CDR3 DNA sequence: TGTGCCAGCAGCCTAGACAGGGGGCTTGAAAAACTGTTTTTT.

This clone was found once. V is TRBV7-3 and J is TRBJ1-2; TRBD1 agrees at 11 bases. V was clipped by 3 bases and J by 4 bases; unmatched bases: 4. The CDR3 sequence is 15 residues long. Germline loops: CDR1 SGHTA, CDR2 FQGTGA. CDR3 nucleotides: TGTGCCAGCAGCTTTAGGACAGGGGGCGGCTATGGCTACACCTTC. This gives the protein CASSFRTGGGYGYTF.

The chain has TRBV7-9 and TRBJ2-7, with D possibly TRBD1 on 6 matching bases. CDR1 is SEHNR, CDR2 FQNEAQ, per germline (reference sequence). Deletions cut 2 bases from V and 2 bases from J, with 7 bases between. This CDR3 is 13 amino acids long. CDR3 DNA: TGTGCCAGCAGCTTACAGGGGACCTACGAGCAGTACTTC. It yields the protein CASSLQGTYEQYF.

The chain joins TRBV7-2 to TRBJ1-3; 8 bases agree with TRBD1. Trimming cost V 6 bases and J 8 bases; bases outside gene matches: 6. Germline V gene sequence: CDR1 SGHTA, CDR2 FQGNSA. This CDR3 comprises 13 residues. The CDR3 region has the DNA TGTGCCAGCAGTTACGACAGGGGCGACACCATATATTTT. It translates to CASSYDRGDTIYF.

The V call is TRBV5-1, the J call TRBJ2-5; 8 positions agree with TRBD1. CDR1 and CDR2 from the germline V gene are SGHRS and YFSETQ. V was clipped by 4 bases and J by 2 bases; unmatched bases: 4. The CDR3 has 14 amino acids. The CDR3 protein is CASSLGTGQETQYF. Here the CDR3 DNA reads TGCGCCAGCAGCCTCGGGACAGGACAAGAGACCCAGTACTTC.

The chain links TRBV2 to TRBJ1-1, with D tentatively TRBD1 (5 bases). The germline V and J ends were trimmed by 8 bases and 2 bases, with 21 bases remaining between them. The CDR3 covers 16 residues. The germline V gene has CDR1 SNHLY and CDR2 FYNNEI. Here the CDR3 reads CASLGGGASLNTEAFF. The CDR3 DNA reads TGTGCCAGCTTGGGGGGAGGGGCATCACTTAACACTGAAGCTTTCTTT.

The chain recombines TRBV28 with TRBJ1-2; a weak D match, TRBD1 (5 bases). The CDR3 has 15 amino acids. CDR1 and CDR2 from the germline V gene are MDHEN and SYDVKM. V lost 8 bases to trimming and J lost 3 bases, with 19 bases between them. The CDR3 DNA follows: TGTGCCAGCGGGAAAGGAGGCGGGGGGGACTATGGCTACACCTTC. Its protein product is CASGKGGGGDYGYTF.

The chain carries TRBV11-3 and TRBJ2-2; D unclear. V gave up 3 bases and J gave up 3 bases, with 8 bases separating them. The CDR3 runs 14 residues. Germline V CDR1 and CDR2: SGHNT, YENEEA. DNA of the CDR3: TGTGCCAGCAGCTTCACTGGTTACACCGGGGAGCTGTTTTTT. Translation gives CASSFTGYTGELFF.

The chain uses TRBV7-2 and TRBJ1-1, with D maybe TRBD1 (5 bases). Trimming cost V 1 base and J 6 bases, with 15 bases left between them. In germline, CDR1 is SGHTA, CDR2 FQGNSA. The CDR3 is 15 residues long. The CDR3 DNA reads as TGTGCCAGCAGCTTAGGGGGCTTGAGAAAGGCTGAAGCTTTCTTT. This gives the protein CASSLGGLRKAEAFF.

This chain uses TRBV5-6 with TRBJ2-7, with 9 nucleotides matching TRBD1. The CDR3 is made up of 14 amino acids. V was clipped by 4 bases and J by 5 bases; unmatched bases: 7. Per germline, CDR1 SGHDT and CDR2 YYEEEE. This chain's CDR3 is CASSPGTGYNEQYF. Written as DNA, the CDR3 is TGTGCCAGCAGCCCCGGGACAGGGTACAACGAGCAGTACTTC.

The chain links TRBV4-1 to TRBJ1-2, with a weak D call TRBD1 (5 bases). Germline CDR1 and CDR2: MGHRA and YSYEKL. The CDR3 has 15 amino acids. V lost 4 bases and J 0 bases, leaving 12 bases between the germline ends. The CDR3 DNA sequence: TGCGCCAGCAGCCCTGTCCCGACAGCTAACTATGGCTACACCTTC. It specifies CASSPVPTANYGYTF.

V usage is TRBV10-3 and J usage is TRBJ2-1; D could derive from TRBD1 or TRBD2 (5 bases each). The CDR3 contains 15 residues. Trimming cost V 6 bases and J 2 bases, with 14 bases left between them. Germline V lookup: CDR1 ENHRY, CDR2 SYGVKD. In nucleotides, the CDR3 is TGTGCCATCAGGAAATCAGTGGGGGCCTACAATGAGCAGTTCTTC. This sequence encodes CAIRKSVGAYNEQFF.

The genes are TRBV6-5 and TRBJ2-7; D is undetermined. The germline V gene has CDR1 MNHEY and CDR2 SVGAGI. Trimming removed 6 bases from V and 3 bases from J, with 6 bases in between. This CDR3 is built from 11 residues. The CDR3 loop is CASSPHYEQYF. CDR3 coding DNA: TGTGCCAGCAGCCCACACTACGAGCAGTACTTC.

CDR3 sequence (DNA): TGCGCCAGCAGCCAGGGAACATATAATGAAAAACTGTTTTTT. Its protein is CASSQGTYNEKLFF. The V gene is TRBV5-1, the J gene TRBJ1-4, with a tentative D call TRBD1 (5 bases). The V gene's germline CDR1 is SGHRS and CDR2 YFSETQ. This CDR3 is built from 14 residues. Trimming removed 4 bases at V and 4 bases at J, with 11 bases between.

Only a few counts were recorded for this clone. The rearrangement links TRBV5-1 to TRBJ1-1; D remains unclear. The length of the CDR3 is 15 residues. V was clipped by 3 bases and J by 1 base, with 13 bases between them. Germline V gives CDR1 SGHRS, CDR2 YFSETQ. This CDR3 is CASSSEPTGNTEAFF. The CDR3 nucleotides are TGCGCCAGCAGCTCGGAACCCACCGGGAACACTGAAGCTTTCTTT.

The chain recombines TRBV6-6 with TRBJ2-1; 11 positions match TRBD2. Germline trimming cut 3 bases from V and 8 bases from J; bases unmatched to any gene: 6. Germline V gene lookup returns CDR1 MNHNY and CDR2 SVGAGI (reference sequence). This CDR3 spans 15 amino acids. The CDR3 region is CASSYEIAGGHEQFF. The CDR3 nucleotides read TGTGCCAGCAGTTATGAAATAGCGGGGGGGCATGAGCAGTTCTTC.

V is TRBV29-1 and J is TRBJ1-2, with a possible D match to TRBD1 (6 bases). V lost 4 bases, J lost 6 bases, and 15 bases lay in between. This CDR3 is 13 amino acids long. Per germline, CDR1 SQVTM and CDR2 ANQGSEA. The CDR3 region is CSVVGQPGDGYTF. In DNA form, the CDR3 reads TGCAGCGTTGTCGGACAGCCAGGAGATGGCTACACCTTC.

The chain employs TRBV5-1 and TRBJ2-3; tentative D call: TRBD2 (5 bases). V was cut by 2 bases and J by 6 bases, with 13 bases left in between. The CDR3 contains 14 residues. CDR1 is SGHRS and CDR2 is YFSETQ in the germline V gene. The CDR3 DNA follows: TGCGCCAGCAGCTTCGGCCCCCCGGGGGATACGCAGTATTTT. Translated: CASSFGPPGDTQYF.

The V gene is TRBV7-2, the J gene TRBJ1-1, with D maybe TRBD1 (6 bases). The CDR3 covers 18 residues. V was trimmed by 5 bases and J by 0 bases, leaving 22 bases between them. The germline V gene has CDR1 SGHTA and CDR2 FQGNSA. The CDR3 sequence is CASSQGNRMRGVNTEAFF. In nucleotides, the CDR3 is TGTGCCAGCAGCCAAGGGAACCGTATGAGGGGGGTGAACACTGAAGCTTTCTTT. Full variable domain (rest looked up from reference TRBV7-2 and TRBJ1-1): GAGVSQSPSNKVTEKGKDVELRCDPISGHTALYWYRQSLGQGLEFLIYFQGNSAPDKSGLPSDRFSAERTGGSVSTLTIQRTQQEDSAVYLCASSQGNRMRGVNTEAFFGQGTRLTVV.

The V gene is TRBV7-9, the J gene TRBJ2-1; 8 nucleotides match TRBD2. Germline CDR1 SEHNR, CDR2 FQNEAQ (reference sequence). J lost 4 bases, V lost 2 bases, and 4 bases had no gene match. This CDR3 is 15 amino acids long. The CDR3 here is CASSLPSGGYNEQFF. CDR3 nucleotide sequence: TGTGCCAGCAGCTTACCCAGCGGGGGTTACAATGAGCAGTTCTTC.

This clone occurred once. The J gene is TRBJ1-1, the V gene TRBV5-1; the D gene is possibly TRBD1 (5 bases). The length of the CDR3 is 14 residues. The germline V gene encodes CDR1 SGHRS and CDR2 YFSETQ. Trimming took off 4 bases at V and 1 base at J, with 11 bases between the two ends. This CDR3 reads CASSPPGANTEAFF. CDR3 nucleotide sequence: TGCGCCAGCAGCCCGCCCGGGGCGAACACTGAAGCTTTCTTT.

This chain joins TRBV25-1 and TRBJ2-7, with TRBD2 matching 7 bases. The CDR3 loop spans 13 amino acids. After removal of 1 base from V and 6 bases from J, the junction contained 3 bases not matched to a gene. Germline values: CDR1 MGHDK, CDR2 SYGVNS. In DNA form, the CDR3 reads TGTGCCAGCAGTGAATGGGGGGGGACCGAGCAGTACTTC. It is translated as CASSEWGGTEQYF.

The chain combines TRBV19 with TRBJ1-1, with D unclear. The CDR3 length is 13 residues. Trimming cost V 1 base and J 1 base, with 4 bases left between them. Looked up from germline, CDR1 is LNHDA and CDR2 is SQIVND (reference sequence). The CDR3 region has the DNA TGTGCCAGTAGTATAGGGGCGAACACTGAAGCTTTCTTT. This codes for CASSIGANTEAFF.

The chain carries TRBV4-2 and TRBJ1-5; the D gene is possibly TRBD1 (5 bases). V was pared by 6 bases and J by 3 bases, with 12 bases between. Per the germline V gene, CDR1 is LGHNA and CDR2 is YNFKEQ. This CDR3 comprises 14 residues. This CDR3 is CASSPLGLNQPQHF. CDR3 bases: TGTGCCAGCAGTCCCTTGGGACTCAATCAGCCCCAGCATTTT.

The CDR3 loop is CASSDRANTGELFF. The CDR3 DNA follows: TGTGCCAGCAGTGACAGGGCGAACACCGGGGAGCTGTTTTTT. V and J are TRBV25-1 and TRBJ2-2; weak D call: TRBD1 (5 bases). Trimming stripped 3 bases from V and 0 bases from J, with 5 bases between. The CDR3 runs to 14 residues. In germline, CDR1 is MGHDK, CDR2 SYGVNS.

The V gene is TRBV19, the J gene TRBJ1-5, with TRBD1 identical over 7 bases. The germline gives CDR1 LNHDA, CDR2 SQIVND (reference sequence). This CDR3 comprises 16 residues. Losses at the gene ends were 6 bases for V and 7 bases for J; bases not matched to a gene: 15. The CDR3 loop is CASSFGGGTGPQPQHF. CDR3 coding DNA: TGTGCCAGTAGCTTCGGAGGGGGCACAGGGCCCCAGCCCCAGCATTTT.